The entry that follows covers one T cell receptor (beta chain) sequence. This CDR3 has 18 residues. V was cut by 1 base and J by 3 bases, with 20 bases left in between. Germline V gene data show CDR1 as MNHNS and CDR2 as SASEGT. Per sorted-subset replicate PCR, input was around 220 ng DNA, representing tens of thousands of T cell genomes. The protocol was immunoSEQ multiplex PCR, while the TCRdb copy is restricted to in-frame clones and leaves out a portion. Of a few million clones listed, around 95% are singletons. These data are taken from a study of shared clonotypes between healthy human individuals.

The rearrangement joins TRBV6-1 to TRBJ2-3; weak D call: TRBD1 (6 bases). The sample comprised naive CD4+ T cells sorted from blood. The sample's subset: CD45RA+ positively selected. The origin of this receptor is a man younger than 35 in good health. The CDR3 loop reads CASSEGAWGWQGTDTQYF. CDR3 DNA: TGTGCCAGCAGTGAAGGTGCTTGGGGATGGCAGGGGACAGATACGCAGTATTTT.